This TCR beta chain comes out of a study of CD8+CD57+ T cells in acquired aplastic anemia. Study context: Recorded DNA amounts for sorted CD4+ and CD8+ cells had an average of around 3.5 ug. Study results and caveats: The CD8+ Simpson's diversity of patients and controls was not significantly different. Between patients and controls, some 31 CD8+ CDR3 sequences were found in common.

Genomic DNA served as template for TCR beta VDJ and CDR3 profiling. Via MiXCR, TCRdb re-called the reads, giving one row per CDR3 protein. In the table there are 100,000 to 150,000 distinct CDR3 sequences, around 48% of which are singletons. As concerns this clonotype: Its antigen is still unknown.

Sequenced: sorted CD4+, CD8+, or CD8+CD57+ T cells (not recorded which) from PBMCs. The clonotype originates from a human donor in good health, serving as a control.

The CDR3 nucleotides are TGTGCCAGCAGCTTCTCAGCCGTTTCAGAGACCCAGTACTTC. Its translation: CASSFSAVSETQYF. J is TRBJ2-5 and V is TRBV7-2, with unresolved D. The CDR3 spans 14 residues. V was clipped by 3 bases and J by 4 bases, with 12 bases between them. Germline assignment: CDR1 SGHTA and CDR2 FQGNSA.